The 14 T cell receptor beta chains below come from one sample, sequenced in a study of molecular identifiers for immune sequencing clone quantification. TCRdb independently ran MiXCR on the PCR reads; one entry per CDR3 protein. The profile covers about half a million distinct CDR3 sequences, with about 20% appearing a single time and roughly 0.81% taken by the ten largest. Sequences were obtained from naive CD8+ T cells from blood, with Jurkat cell RNA spiked in. Subset specified: FACS-sorted CD8+CD4-CCR7+CD45RA+ naive T cells. The receptors were gathered from a human donor in good health. Some libraries in this study had Jurkat cell RNA spiked in.

This clonotype was seen only a few times. This chain uses TRBV11-3 with TRBJ2-3, with a tentative D call TRBD2 (6 bases). CDR3 length equals 16 residues. Germline V lookup: CDR1 SGHNT, CDR2 YENEEA. V gave up 1 base and J gave up 0 bases, with 11 bases separating them. The CDR3 spells CASSLGSGLSTDTQYF. CDR3 coding DNA: TGTGCCAGCAGCTTAGGTTCAGGACTAAGCACAGATACGCAGTATTTT.

The V call is TRBV5-1, the J call TRBJ1-2; 12 bases are a match to TRBD1. The CDR3 is 15 amino acids. V shed 0 bases and J 7 bases; nucleotides not matched to a gene: 4. Germline CDR1 reads SGHRS; CDR2 reads YFSETQ. The CDR3 DNA sequence: TGCGCCAGCAGCTTGGAGGGACAGGGGGCGCTTGGCTACACCTTC. Translated: CASSLEGQGALGYTF.

A few counts support this clonotype. J is TRBJ1-2 and V is TRBV29-1, with D perhaps TRBD1 (5 bases). Germline V CDR1 and CDR2: SQVTM, ANQGSEA. The CDR3 runs 12 residues. With 5 bases removed from V and 7 bases from J, the gap between germline ends came to 14 bases. As DNA, the CDR3 is TGCAGCGTTTCGGCAGGGATTCCTGGCTACACCTTC. It codes for CSVSAGIPGYTF.

This clonotype was counted ten times or more. The chain has TRBV5-1 and TRBJ2-3, with a tentative D call TRBD1 (5 bases). This CDR3 region has 13 residues. Germline loops: CDR1 SGHRS, CDR2 YFSETQ. Trimming removed 0 bases from V and 4 bases from J, with 6 bases in between. The CDR3 sequence: CASSLARADTQYF. CDR3 coding DNA: TGCGCCAGCAGCTTGGCCAGGGCAGATACGCAGTATTTT.

This clonotype showed up just a few times. This rearrangement joins TRBV6-5 to TRBJ1-1; 7 nucleotides align to TRBD1. After removal of 6 bases from V and 0 bases from J, the junction contained 7 bases not matched to a gene. The V gene's germline CDR1 is MNHEY and CDR2 SVGAGI. The CDR3 has 15 amino acids. The CDR3 bases are TGTGCCAGCAGGGGGACAGCCCTCATGAACACTGAAGCTTTCTTT. Its translation: CASRGTALMNTEAFF.

The chain couples TRBV27 to TRBJ1-1, with 7 bases that match TRBD1. The germline V gene has CDR1 MNHEY and CDR2 SMNVEV (reference sequence). Germline trimming cut 8 bases from V and 11 bases from J; bases unmatched to any gene: 14. CDR3 length: 13 amino acids. The CDR3 reads CASGWRGGAEAFF. CDR3 in DNA: TGTGCCAGCGGTTGGAGAGGGGGCGCGGAGGCTTTCTTT.

This clonotype was counted only a few times. V and J are TRBV11-2 and TRBJ1-1, with a possible D match to TRBD1 (6 bases). Germline V gene sequence: CDR1 SGHAT, CDR2 FQNNGV. CDR3 size: 13 residues. V was clipped by 5 bases and J by 12 bases, with 19 bases between them. CDR3 residues: CASSQTGYTGTFF. DNA for the CDR3: TGTGCCAGCAGCCAAACAGGGTATACCGGGACTTTCTTT.

The chain is built from TRBV7-3 and TRBJ2-1; unclear D gene. Trimming left V 2 bases short and J 1 base short, with 9 bases between. The length of the CDR3 is 15 residues. Germline V gives CDR1 SGHTA, CDR2 FQGTGA. As DNA, the CDR3 is TGTGCCAGCAGCTTAGTAAGGGAATCCTACAATGAGCAGTTCTTC. As protein: CASSLVRESYNEQFF.

A few counts support this clonotype. J is TRBJ2-3 and V is TRBV12-3 or TRBV12-4; maybe TRBD2 (5 bases). The CDR3 consists of 14 residues. V was cut by 10 bases and J by 2 bases, with 16 bases left in between. For the CDR3, the DNA is TGTGCCACCACGAGCGGAACCCACACAGATACGCAGTATTTT. Residues: CATTSGTHTDTQYF.

This clonotype has only one observation. The chain links TRBV27 to TRBJ2-7; D is uncertain. V was trimmed by 5 bases and J by 1 base, leaving 18 bases between them. The CDR3 totals 16 residues. Germline CDR1 and CDR2: MNHEY and SMNVEV (reference sequence). CDR3 DNA: TGTGCCAGCAGTCTAGTTGAGCCGACGGGTTCCTACGAGCAGTACTTC. Translating it yields CASSLVEPTGSYEQYF.

On this clonotype: This may come from a read error, since a much larger clone is one base off. The rearrangement joins TRBV4-1 to TRBJ2-7, with D tentatively TRBD1 (5 bases). This CDR3 has 15 residues. Trimming cost V 1 base and J 0 bases, with 10 bases left between them. Germline CDR1 reads MGHRA; CDR2 reads YSYEKL. DNA of the CDR3: TGCGCCAGCAGCCAAGCAGGGAAAAGCTCCTACGAGCAGTACTTC. This encodes CASSQAGKSSYEQYF.

This clonotype was detected only a few times. The chain recombines TRBV7-8 with TRBJ2-1, with TRBD2 matching over 8 bases. The length of the CDR3 is 15 residues. V was clipped by 4 bases and J by 7 bases; unmatched bases: 9. The germline V gene encodes CDR1 SGHVS and CDR2 FQNEAQ. The chain's CDR3 is CASSSTGLEANEQFF. CDR3 bases: TGTGCCAGCAGCTCGACGGGACTAGAGGCAAATGAGCAGTTCTTC.

This clonotype was detected ten times or more. The chain joins TRBV29-1 to TRBJ2-6; D gene ambiguous. The V and J ends lost 1 base and 4 bases respectively, with 14 bases between them. CDR1 SQVTM and CDR2 ANQGSEA come from the germline V gene. There are 16 residues in the CDR3. The CDR3 is CSVEARTLSGANVLTF. The CDR3 nucleotides read TGCAGCGTTGAAGCCCGAACCCTATCCGGGGCCAACGTCCTGACTTTC.

The V and J genes are TRBV5-6 and TRBJ1-6, with D hard to call. Germline CDR1 SGHDT, CDR2 YYEEEE. Trimming removed 0 bases at V and 8 bases at J, with 18 bases between. CDR3 size: 17 residues. CDR3 in amino acids: CASSLDSVGEGYSPLHF. CDR3 coding DNA: TGTGCCAGCAGCTTGGACTCGGTCGGGGAGGGTTATTCACCCCTCCACTTT.